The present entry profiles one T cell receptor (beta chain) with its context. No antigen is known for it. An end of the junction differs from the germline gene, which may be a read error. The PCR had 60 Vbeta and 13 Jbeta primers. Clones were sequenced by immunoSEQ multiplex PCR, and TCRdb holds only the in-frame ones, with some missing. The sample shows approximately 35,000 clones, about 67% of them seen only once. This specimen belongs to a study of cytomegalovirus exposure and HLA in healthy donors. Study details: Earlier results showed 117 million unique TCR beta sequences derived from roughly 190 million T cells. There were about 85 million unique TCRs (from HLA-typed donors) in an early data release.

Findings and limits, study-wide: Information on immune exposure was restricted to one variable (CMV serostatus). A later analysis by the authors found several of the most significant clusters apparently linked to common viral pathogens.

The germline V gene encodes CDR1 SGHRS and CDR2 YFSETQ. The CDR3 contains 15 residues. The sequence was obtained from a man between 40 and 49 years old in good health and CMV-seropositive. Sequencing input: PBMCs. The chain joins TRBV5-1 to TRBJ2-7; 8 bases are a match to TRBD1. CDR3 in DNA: TGCGCCAGCAGCCCCCAGGGGGCAGCATCCTTCGAGCAGTACTTC. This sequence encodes CASSPQGAASFEQYF.